This entry features one T cell receptor beta chain sequence. The CDR3 consists of 15 residues. Trimming took 1 base from V and 1 from J, leaving 10 bases between them. Germline lookup yields CDR1 KGHSH and CDR2 LQKENI. Each sample had around 380 ng DNA, as two 200 ng replicates, at survey resolution. Using immunoSEQ multiplex PCR, the repertoire was profiled, and TCRdb retains in-frame clones only, with some absent. This sample has a few thousand clones, with around nine tenths found just once. This sample stems from a study of hypomethylating agent response in myelodysplastic syndrome. The source material was bone marrow, sampled before or after starting hypomethylating agent treatment for myelodysplastic syndrome (not recorded which). The V call is TRBV18, the J call TRBJ1-2; possibly TRBD1 for D (5 bases). The receptor's source is a human donor with myelodysplastic syndrome. This CDR3 is CASSPQQESNYGYTF. The CDR3 DNA sequence: TGTGCCAGCTCACCACAACAGGAGAGTAACTATGGCTACACCTTC.